Listed below are T cell receptor beta chains from one sample, sequenced in a study of T cell responses to AZD1222 COVID-19 vaccine. Repertoires were generated with immunoSEQ multiplex PCR, while TCRdb's copy carries only in-frame clones and drops some. The data show some 110,000 clones, 88% seen once. The sample consisted of peripheral blood, taken on day 0 of AZD1222 vaccination. These receptors all come from an adult in good health. Both conserved end residues are part of each CDR3. D genes are given only for firm matches. Only some rows state a clone size, as once, few, many or a class for expanded clones.

TGTGCCAGCAGTTTATACGGGCACAATGAGCAGTTCTTC	CASSLYGHNEQFF	.	.	TRBV27	TRBJ2-1
TGTGCCAGCAGCGGTGGCCTTGGAAACACCATATATTTT	CASSGGLGNTIYF	.	.	TRBV9	TRBJ1-3
TGTGCCAGCAGTTCCACCCTGGAGGGCTACACCTTC	CASSSTLEGYTF	.	.	TRBV6-2/TRBV6-3	TRBJ1-2
TGTGCCAGTAGTATGTGGCGCACCGGGGAGCTGTTTTTT	CASSMWRTGELFF	.	.	TRBV19	TRBJ2-2
TGTGCCAGCAGTGAAGGGGGAGCCGGCTGGGAGCTGTTTTTT	CASSEGGAGWELFF	once	.	TRBV25-1	TRBJ2-2
TGTGCCAGCAGTCATCCGGGACAGGAGAGCTCTGGGGCCAACGTCCTGACTTTC	CASSHPGQESSGANVLTF	.	TRBD1	TRBV25-1	TRBJ2-6
TGTGCCAGCTCACTTTGGGTAGACACTGAAGCTTTCTTT	CASSLWVDTEAFF	.	.	TRBV18	TRBJ1-1
TGTGCCAGCAGCTTGGCGTGGAGCGAGTATGGCTACACCTTC	CASSLAWSEYGYTF	.	.	TRBV5-5	TRBJ1-2
TGTGCTAGTGAACTTACAGGGGACACTGAAGCTTTCTTT	CASELTGDTEAFF	few	TRBD1	TRBV12-5	TRBJ1-1
TGTGCCAGCAGCGTAGCTAGGAATCCTACAACTGAAGCTTTCTTT	CASSVARNPTTEAFF	once	.	TRBV9	TRBJ1-1
TGTGCCAGCAGCCTCCGGGAACCTACTGAAAAACTGTTTTTT	CASSLREPTEKLFF	.	.	TRBV3-1/TRBV3-2	TRBJ1-4
TGTGCCAGCAGCCCTCCGGACGGTAGCTCCTACAATGAGCAGTTCTTC	CASSPPDGSSYNEQFF	.	.	TRBV9	TRBJ2-1
TGTGCCAGCAGCGTCGGGACAGGGGTCGGGGCGGTCTCTGGAAACACCATATATTTT	CASSVGTGVGAVSGNTIYF	.	TRBD1	TRBV9	TRBJ1-3
TGTGCCAGTAGTATAAGTCAGACGAACACCGGGGAGCTGTTTTTT	CASSISQTNTGELFF	.	.	TRBV19	TRBJ2-2
TGTGCCAGTAGTAGGAAAATCTTGTGGGGCCCTGAGGATAATGAGCAGTTCTTC	CASSRKILWGPEDNEQFF	.	.	TRBV19	TRBJ2-1
TGTGCCAGCAGCGTAGGGGCGGGGACGTACAATGAGCAGTTCTTC	CASSVGAGTYNEQFF	.	.	TRBV9	TRBJ2-1
TGTGCCAGCAGCCCTGCGGGACAGGCTAATGAAAAACTGTTTTTT	CASSPAGQANEKLFF	.	TRBD1	TRBV14	TRBJ1-4
TGCGCCAGCAGCCAAGACGACAGGACATTTAATGAAAAACTGTTTTTT	CASSQDDRTFNEKLFF	.	.	TRBV4-1	TRBJ1-4
TGTGCCAGCAGCGGACTAGCGGAGACCGGGGAGCTGTTTTTT	CASSGLAETGELFF	.	TRBD2	TRBV4-2	TRBJ2-2
TGTGCCATCCTGGAGGGGCAAAATTACGAGCAGTACTTC	CAILEGQNYEQYF	.	.	TRBV2	TRBJ2-7
TGTGCCAGCAGCTTGGGCTGGGGCAATCAGCCCCAGCATTTT	CASSLGWGNQPQHF	.	.	TRBV13	TRBJ1-5
TGTGCCAGCAGTTTATTTGGACAGAACAACTATGGCTACACCTTC	CASSLFGQNNYGYTF	.	.	TRBV27	TRBJ1-2
TGTGCCAGCAGCCACCGGGACAGGTCCGATACGCAGTATTTT	CASSHRDRSDTQYF	once	TRBD1	TRBV5-4	TRBJ2-3
TGTGCCAGCAGCTGGGGGGGGGATGAGACCCAGTACTTC	CASSWGGDETQYF	.	TRBD2	TRBV28	TRBJ2-5
TGTGCCAGCAGTGATGCAAGTCTCGTCAGGGCCAAATCCTACGAGCAGTACTTC	CASSDASLVRAKSYEQYF	few	.	TRBV6-1	TRBJ2-7
TGTGCCACCAGTAGGGAAGCCCCATACAATGAGCAGTTCTTC	CATSREAPYNEQFF	once	.	TRBV24-1	TRBJ2-1
TGTGCCAGCAGTTTATCCCGGGACAGCTCCTTCTATGGCTACACCTTC	CASSLSRDSSFYGYTF	.	TRBD1	TRBV27	TRBJ1-2
TGTGCCATCAGTGCTAGCGGGAGGGCAGATCCTGGCACCGGGGAGCTGTTTTTT	CAISASGRADPGTGELFF	.	TRBD2	TRBV10-3	TRBJ2-2